This T cell receptor (beta chain) came from a study of T cells in women clearing cervical HPV infection. CDR3 size: 14 residues. Per the germline V gene, CDR1 is SGDLS and CDR2 is YYNGEE. V was pared by 3 bases and J by 4 bases, with 13 bases between. Concerning this clone itself: Its antigen is as yet unknown. Read coverage stops 3 residues before the CDR3 terminus; the germline J gene supplies the remainder.

The protocol was immunoSEQ multiplex PCR, while the TCRdb copy is restricted to in-frame clones and leaves out a portion. The sample totals about 20,000 clones; its top ten clones hold 12%. Study findings and constraints: Repertoire richness, not evenness, was significantly elevated in CIN3+ cases versus controls.

V and J are TRBV9 and TRBJ1-1; no reliable D call. This TCR came from a woman aged 18 to 69 with a cervical HPV16 infection that either progressed to CIN3+ or cleared (not recorded which). Sample: blood buffy coat. The sequenced CDR3 bases are TGTGCCAGCAGCGCCAGCCACGAGGGCACTGAA. Protein sequence: CASSASHEGTE. In full, the CDR3 reads CASSASHEGTEAFF.